One TCR beta chain is described in this entry. This sample was included in a study of cytomegalovirus exposure and HLA in healthy donors. Germline CDR1 SGHNT, CDR2 YYREEE (reference sequence). V lost 2 bases and J 0 bases, leaving 9 bases between the germline ends. This CDR3 contains 14 residues. Healthy bone marrow donors made up the donors. Amplification used 60 Vbeta primers and 13 Jbeta primers. TCRdb keeps only in-frame clones here, not all; method: immunoSEQ multiplex PCR. The sample has around 120,000 clones; 75% to 85% are singletons. This TCR was sampled from a girl aged 2 to 10 in good health and CMV-seronegative. The gene calls are TRBV5-4 and TRBJ2-7; D is unresolved. The sample taken for sequencing was PBMCs. The CDR3 nucleotides are TGTGCCAGCAGCTTTCGCGGTAGCTCCTACGAGCAGTACTTC. Encoded protein: CASSFRGSSYEQYF. The complete variable domain, with remaining parts taken from reference TRBV5-4 and TRBJ2-7, reads ETGVTQSPTHLIKTRGQQVTLRCSSQSGHNTVSWYQQALGQGPQFIFQYYREEENGRGNFPPRFSGLQFPNYSSELNVNALELDDSALYLCASSFRGSSYEQYFGPGTRLTVT.